This section outlines one T cell receptor (beta chain) sequence together with its context. Its specificity is not known. The CDR3 is made up of 15 amino acids. Per the germline V gene, CDR1 is MNHNS and CDR2 is SASEGT. Trimming pared 9 bases from V and 0 bases from J, leaving 14 bases between. The data were taken from a study of human T cells and chemical hapten exposure. Study in general: Largely, small differences in pooled library volume made per-sample TCR yields vary.

TCRdb reprocessed the RACE reads with MiXCR, giving one entry per CDR3 protein. The sample contains roughly 98,000 distinct CDR3 sequences, 9.5% to 15% of which appear only once. Study-level results: PT1 expanded TCR counts and patch test score correlated positively. Compared to controls, expanded TCRs made significantly more large clusters of similar CDR3s.

The sample's time point: patch test 1, 2 weeks after DPC sensitization. Documented treatment: therapeutic diphenylcyclopropenone sensitization with weekly scalp DPC. The rearrangement links TRBV6-1 to TRBJ2-2, with TRBD1 as a possible D gene (6 bases). The sequence derives from a woman between 40 and 55 years old with alopecia areata. Some clones in this sample may be carry-over from other donors' samples. The input for sequencing was whole blood, taken in connection with sensitization to the hapten diphenylcyclopropenone (DPC). The CDR3 nucleotides read TGTGCCAGTACTAAGGACAGCGCGAACACCGGGGAGCTGTTTTTT. Residues: CASTKDSANTGELFF.